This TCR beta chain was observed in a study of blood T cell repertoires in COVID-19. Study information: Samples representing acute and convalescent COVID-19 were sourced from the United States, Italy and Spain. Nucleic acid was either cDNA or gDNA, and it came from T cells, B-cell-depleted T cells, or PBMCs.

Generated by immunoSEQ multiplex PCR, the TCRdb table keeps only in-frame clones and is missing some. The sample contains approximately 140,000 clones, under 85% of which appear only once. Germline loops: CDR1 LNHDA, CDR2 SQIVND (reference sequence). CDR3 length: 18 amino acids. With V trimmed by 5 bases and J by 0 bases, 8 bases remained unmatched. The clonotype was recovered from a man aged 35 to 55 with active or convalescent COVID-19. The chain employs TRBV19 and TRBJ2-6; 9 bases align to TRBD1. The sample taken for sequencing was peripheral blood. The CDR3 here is CASSAWDRVSSGANVLTF. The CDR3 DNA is TGTGCCAGTAGTGCCTGGGACAGGGTGAGCTCTGGGGCCAACGTCCTGACTTTC.